Listed below are T cell receptor beta chains from one sample, sequenced in a study of blood T cell repertoires in COVID-19. Measured with immunoSEQ multiplex PCR; TCRdb has only the in-frame clones, and not every one. The sample has 200,000 to 250,000 clones, around nine tenths seen once; the top ten hold approximately 6.2%. Sequencing was done on a sample of peripheral blood. The receptors stem from a man aged 55 to 69 who had recovered from COVID-19. Both conserved end residues are part of each CDR3. D genes are given only for firm matches. The size of a clone is reported for some rows only, either as once, few or many, or as a class for expanded clones.

j_call	v_call	d_call	clone_size	cdr3_nt	cdr3_aa
TRBJ2-1	TRBV3-1/TRBV3-2	TRBD2	.	TGTGCCAGCAGCCCTTCCCTAGGCGGGGGAACCTACAATGAGCAGTTCTTC	CASSPSLGGGTYNEQFF
TRBJ1-6	TRBV7-2	TRBD1	.	TGTGCCAGCAGCTTAGGGGGACAGGGGGCGAAGAAAACATCTTCACCCCTCCACTTT	CASSLGGQGAKKTSSPLHF
TRBJ2-1	TRBV6-1	TRBD2	.	TGTGCCAGCAGTGACGGGATAGCGGGAGGGCTCAAGTTCTTC	CASSDGIAGGLKFF
TRBJ2-2	TRBV7-2	.	.	TGTGCCAGCAGCCCACACCCCAGCCAGGGCGGAACCGGGGAGCTGTTTTTT	CASSPHPSQGGTGELFF
TRBJ2-7	TRBV28	.	few	TGTGCCAGCAGTTTCGGGAGTGCTCTGAACGAGCAGTACTTC	CASSFGSALNEQYF
TRBJ2-6	TRBV10-3	.	once	TGTGCCATCAGTGAGTTGGGGGGACGCCTGATCTCTGGGGCCAACGTCCTGACTTTC	CAISELGGRLISGANVLTF
TRBJ2-2	TRBV7-3	TRBD1	once	TGTGCCAGCAGCATGATGGGACAGAGCACCGGGGAGCTGTTTTTT	CASSMMGQSTGELFF
TRBJ2-1	TRBV27	.	.	TGTGCCAGCAGTTTGCGGGGAGAGCGGATATACAATGAGCAGTTCTTC	CASSLRGERIYNEQFF
TRBJ1-1	TRBV10-3	TRBD1	.	TGTGCCATCAGTGATATGGACAGGTTGAACACTGAAGCTTTCTTT	CAISDMDRLNTEAFF
TRBJ2-3	TRBV7-9	.	.	TGTGCCAGCAGCTTAAGGGGCGCAGGGACAGATACGCAGTATTTT	CASSLRGAGTDTQYF
TRBJ1-1	TRBV5-1	TRBD1	.	TGCGCCAGCAGCTCGAGGACAGGGGAGGACACTGAAGCTTTCTTT	CASSSRTGEDTEAFF
TRBJ1-1	TRBV19	.	.	TGTGCCAGTAGTCCCGGCGGGGGCGTTGGCACTGAAGCTTTCTTT	CASSPGGGVGTEAFF
TRBJ2-5	TRBV6-5	.	.	TGTGCCAGCATCCAGGGGCCCCACCGAGAGACCCAGTACTTC	CASIQGPHRETQYF
TRBJ1-4	TRBV5-4	TRBD1	.	TGTGCCAGCAGCGCGGACAGGGGGCCACTGTTTTTT	CASSADRGPLFF
TRBJ2-4	TRBV2	.	few	TGTGCCAGCAGCGTGTCCGGGTCCCTATTTCAGTACTTC	CASSVSGSLFQYF
TRBJ2-7	TRBV18	.	.	TGTGCCAGCTCACCAAGACAGGCGAGCTCCTACGAGCAGTACTTC	CASSPRQASSYEQYF
TRBJ2-2	TRBV3-1/TRBV3-2	.	.	TGTGCCAGCAGCCCCTTAACCGGGGAGCTGTTTTTT	CASSPLTGELFF
TRBJ1-6	TRBV7-6	TRBD1	.	TGTGCCAGCAGCTACCGTGGACAGGAGAGCTCCTATAATTCACCCCTCCACTTT	CASSYRGQESSYNSPLHF
TRBJ1-6	TRBV5-1	TRBD1	.	TGCGCCAGCAGCCAAAACCCGGGACAGTATAATTCACCCCTCCACTTT	CASSQNPGQYNSPLHF
TRBJ1-1	TRBV7-8	.	few	TGTGCCAGCAGCCGACTGCGACAGATTGAAGCTTTCTTT	CASSRLRQIEAFF
TRBJ2-7	TRBV7-9	.	.	TGTGCCAGCAGCCCCCCCGGGATCCACGAGCAGTACTTC	CASSPPGIHEQYF
TRBJ2-7	TRBV18	.	once	TGTGCCAGCTCACCAGCGGGACAGTCTCGCTACGAGCAGTACTTC	CASSPAGQSRYEQYF
TRBJ1-2	TRBV2	.	.	TGTGCCAGCAGTCCAGGTGGCTCAGACTATGGCTACACCTTC	CASSPGGSDYGYTF
TRBJ2-2	TRBV2	.	.	TGTGCCAGCAGTGAATGGAGCACCGGGGAGCTGTTTTTT	CASSEWSTGELFF
TRBJ2-5	TRBV5-1	.	.	TGCGCCAGCAGCTGGAGGGGGCAAGGTCAAGAGACCCAGTACTTC	CASSWRGQGQETQYF
TRBJ2-2	TRBV7-6	TRBD1	.	TGTGCCAGCAGCCTACTATCGACCGGGACAGCGAACACCGGGGAGCTGTTTTTT	CASSLLSTGTANTGELFF
TRBJ1-5	TRBV5-6	TRBD1	.	TGTGCCAGCAGCCTCAGGGGGCCGGGTCAGCCCCAGCATTTT	CASSLRGPGQPQHF
TRBJ1-1	TRBV5-1	TRBD1	.	TGCGCCAGCAGCTGGACAGGACTAAACACTGAAGCTTTCTTT	CASSWTGLNTEAFF
TRBJ2-7	TRBV11-2	.	.	TGTGCCAGCAGCTTTGCGGGCGCTACCTATTACGAGCAGTACTTC	CASSFAGATYYEQYF
TRBJ2-1	TRBV6-5	TRBD2	.	TGTGCCAGCAGTCCAGGACTAGCGGGACCCAGGGAGCAGTTCTTC	CASSPGLAGPREQFF
TRBJ1-4	TRBV12-5	.	once	TGTGCTAGTGGTTTAGGAGGTGAAAAACTGTTTTTT	CASGLGGEKLFF
TRBJ1-1	TRBV15	.	.	TGTGCCACCAGCAGAGATCAGGGCAGTATTGCTTTCTTT	CATSRDQGSIAFF
TRBJ1-4	TRBV11-1	.	.	TGTGCCAGCAGCACCCGGGAGGGGCCGAATGAAAAACTGTTTTTT	CASSTREGPNEKLFF
TRBJ2-1	TRBV7-3	.	once	TGTGCCAGCAGCTTAACGGGGAGAAACCACAATGAGCAGTTCTTC	CASSLTGRNHNEQFF
TRBJ2-7	TRBV11-2	TRBD2	.	TGTGCCAGCAGCCGCGGGAGCAGCGAGTCCTCCTACGAGCAGTACTTC	CASSRGSSESSYEQYF
TRBJ2-1	TRBV7-3	.	.	TGTGCCAGCAGCTTTAAAGGGAGTAATGAGCAGTTCTTC	CASSFKGSNEQFF
TRBJ2-5	TRBV5-8	.	.	TGTGCCAGCAGCTTTAAAGAGACCCAGTACTTC	CASSFKETQYF
TRBJ1-1	TRBV11-2	TRBD1	few	TGTGCCAGCAGCCAATGGGCAGGGGGCCGTGCTTTCTTT	CASSQWAGGRAFF
TRBJ2-5	TRBV15	.	.	TGTGCCACCAGCAGAGATGGCCCCTTCCAAGAGACCCAGTACTTC	CATSRDGPFQETQYF
TRBJ2-5	TRBV7-3	.	.	TGTGCCAGCAGCTTTACCGGGAAAGAGACCCAGTACTTC	CASSFTGKETQYF
TRBJ2-2	TRBV5-1	TRBD1	.	TGCGCCAGCAGCTCGGGACAGTACACCGGGGAGCTGTTTTTT	CASSSGQYTGELFF
TRBJ1-1	TRBV6-5	.	.	TGTGCCAGCACGAAGGGTGGACATAACACTGAAGCTTTCTTT	CASTKGGHNTEAFF